This T cell receptor beta chain was sequenced during a study of cytomegalovirus exposure and HLA in healthy donors. Study observations and caveats: A previous analysis found most TCR beta V segments productive roughly 90% or roughly 30% of the time. In vitro data verified a few CMV-associated chains as specific for CMV antigens.

60 Vbeta and 13 Jbeta primers were used in PCR. The data were produced by immunoSEQ multiplex PCR, yet TCRdb's version contains in-frame clones alone and is incomplete. The data contain about 36,000 clones, around 53% of them singletons. Note on this clone: Its specificity is not known.

CDR1 GTSNPN and CDR2 SVGIG come from the germline V gene (reference sequence). The germline V and J ends were trimmed by 2 bases and 4 bases, with 11 bases remaining between them. This CDR3 has 13 amino acids. V usage is TRBV30 and J usage is TRBJ2-5, with a weak D call TRBD1 (5 bases). The sample consisted of PBMCs. The sequence came from a woman aged 40 to 50 in good health and CMV-seropositive. CDR3 sequence (DNA): TGTGCCTGGAGTAGGGGATGGTTAGAGACCCAGTACTTC. Protein product: CAWSRGWLETQYF.